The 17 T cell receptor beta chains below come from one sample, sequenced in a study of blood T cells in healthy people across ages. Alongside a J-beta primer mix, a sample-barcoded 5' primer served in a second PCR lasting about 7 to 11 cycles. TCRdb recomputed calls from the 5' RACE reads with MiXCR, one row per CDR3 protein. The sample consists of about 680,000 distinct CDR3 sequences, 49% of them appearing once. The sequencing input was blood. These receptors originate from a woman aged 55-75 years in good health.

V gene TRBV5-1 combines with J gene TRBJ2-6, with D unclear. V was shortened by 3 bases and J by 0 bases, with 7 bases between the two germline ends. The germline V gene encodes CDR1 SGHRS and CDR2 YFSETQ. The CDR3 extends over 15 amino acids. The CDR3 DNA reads TGCGCCAGCAGCTACCTTGGCTCTGGGGCCAACGTCCTGACTTTC. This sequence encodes CASSYLGSGANVLTF.

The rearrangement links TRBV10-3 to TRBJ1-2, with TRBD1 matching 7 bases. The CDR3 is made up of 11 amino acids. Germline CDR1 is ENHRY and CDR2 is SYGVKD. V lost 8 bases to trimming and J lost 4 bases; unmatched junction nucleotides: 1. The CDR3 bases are TGTGCCATCGGGGACAGCTATGGCTACACCTTC. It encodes CAIGDSYGYTF.

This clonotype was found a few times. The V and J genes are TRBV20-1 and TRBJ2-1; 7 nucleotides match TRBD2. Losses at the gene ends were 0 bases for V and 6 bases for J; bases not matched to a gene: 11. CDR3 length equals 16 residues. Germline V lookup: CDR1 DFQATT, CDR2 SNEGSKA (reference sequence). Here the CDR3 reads CSARDLGGRGPNEQFF. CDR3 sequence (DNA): TGCAGTGCTAGAGATTTGGGCGGGAGAGGTCCCAATGAGCAGTTCTTC.

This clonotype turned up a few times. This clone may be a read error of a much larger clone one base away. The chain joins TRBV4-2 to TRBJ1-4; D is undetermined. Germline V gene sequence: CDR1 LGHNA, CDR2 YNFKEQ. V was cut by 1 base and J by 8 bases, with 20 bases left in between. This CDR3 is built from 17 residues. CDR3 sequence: CASSQGTAGLLREKLFF. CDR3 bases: TGTGCCAGCAGCCAAGGAACCGCGGGCCTACTAAGAGAAAAACTGTTTTTT.

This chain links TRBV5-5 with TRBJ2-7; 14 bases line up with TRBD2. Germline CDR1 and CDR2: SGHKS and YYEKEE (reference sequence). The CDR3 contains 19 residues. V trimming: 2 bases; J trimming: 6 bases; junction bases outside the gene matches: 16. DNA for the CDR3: TGTGCCAGCAGCTTTACTTCGTTCGTCGGGACTAGCGGGAGTGTCGAGCAGTACTTC. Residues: CASSFTSFVGTSGSVEQYF.

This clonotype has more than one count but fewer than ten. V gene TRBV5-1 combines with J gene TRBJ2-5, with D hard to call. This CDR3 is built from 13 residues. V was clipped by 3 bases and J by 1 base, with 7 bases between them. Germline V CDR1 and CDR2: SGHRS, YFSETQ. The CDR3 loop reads CASSSSPQETQYF. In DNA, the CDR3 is TGCGCCAGCAGCTCGTCTCCCCAAGAGACCCAGTACTTC.

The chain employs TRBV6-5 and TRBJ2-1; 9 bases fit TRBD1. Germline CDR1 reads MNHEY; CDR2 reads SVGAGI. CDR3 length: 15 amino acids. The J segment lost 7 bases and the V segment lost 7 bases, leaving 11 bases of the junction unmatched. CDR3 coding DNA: TGTGCCAGCACCGTAGACGGGACAGGGTTAAATGAGCAGTTCTTC. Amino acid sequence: CASTVDGTGLNEQFF.

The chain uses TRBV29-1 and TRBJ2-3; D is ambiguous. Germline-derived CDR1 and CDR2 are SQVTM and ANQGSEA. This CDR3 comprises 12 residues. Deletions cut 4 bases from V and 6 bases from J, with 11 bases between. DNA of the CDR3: TGCAGCGTTGTACCGGATTGGGATACGCAGTATTTT. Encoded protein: CSVVPDWDTQYF.

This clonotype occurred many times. The CDR3 nucleotides are TGTGCCAGCAGCCAAGATGTGGCGGTACGGAACATTCAGTACTTC. This codes for CASSQDVAVRNIQYF. The chain combines TRBV4-2 with TRBJ2-4; D is unclear. The CDR3 is 15 residues long. V lost 0 bases and J 7 bases, leaving 13 bases between the germline ends. CDR1 is LGHNA, CDR2 YNFKEQ, per germline.

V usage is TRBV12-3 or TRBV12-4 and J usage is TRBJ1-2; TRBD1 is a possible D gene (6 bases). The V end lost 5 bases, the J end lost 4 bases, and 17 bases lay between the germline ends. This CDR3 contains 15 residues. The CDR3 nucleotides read TGTGCCAGCAGTCATATGAAAGGGGGTGGCTATGGCTACACCTTC. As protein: CASSHMKGGGYGYTF.

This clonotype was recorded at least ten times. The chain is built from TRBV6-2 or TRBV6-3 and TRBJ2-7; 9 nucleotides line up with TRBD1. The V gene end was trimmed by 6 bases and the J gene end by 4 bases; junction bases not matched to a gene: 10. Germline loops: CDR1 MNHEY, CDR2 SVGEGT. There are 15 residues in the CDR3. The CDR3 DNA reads TGTGCCAGCAGCCGATCCGGGACAGGGAAGTACGAGCAGTACTTC. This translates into CASSRSGTGKYEQYF.

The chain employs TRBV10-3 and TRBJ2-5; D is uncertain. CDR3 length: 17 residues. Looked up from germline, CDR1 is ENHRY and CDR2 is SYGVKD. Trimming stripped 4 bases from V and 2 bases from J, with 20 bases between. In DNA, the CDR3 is TGTGCCATCAGTGGGTCGAAGTCAAGACAAAAACAAGAGACCCAGTACTTC. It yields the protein CAISGSKSRQKQETQYF.

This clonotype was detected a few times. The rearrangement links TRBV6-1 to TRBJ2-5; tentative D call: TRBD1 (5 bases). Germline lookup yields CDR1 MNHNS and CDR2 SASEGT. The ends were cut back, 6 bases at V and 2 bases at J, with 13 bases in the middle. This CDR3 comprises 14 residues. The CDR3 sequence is CASRQGVLQETQYF. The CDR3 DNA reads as TGTGCCAGCAGACAAGGGGTACTACAAGAGACCCAGTACTTC.

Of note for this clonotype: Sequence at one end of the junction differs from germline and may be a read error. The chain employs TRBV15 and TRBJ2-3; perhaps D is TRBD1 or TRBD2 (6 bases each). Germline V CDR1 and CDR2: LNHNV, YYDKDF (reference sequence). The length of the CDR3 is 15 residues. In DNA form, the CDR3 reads TGTGCCACCAGCGGAGATAGGGGGGTCACAGATACGCAATATTTT. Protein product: CATSGDRGVTDTQYF. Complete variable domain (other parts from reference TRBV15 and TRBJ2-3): DAMVIQNPRYQVTQFGKPVTLSCSQTLNHNVMYWYQQKSSQAPKLLFHYYDKDFNNEADTPDNFQSRRPNTSFCFLDIRSPGLGDTAMYLCATSGDRGVTDTQYFGPGTRLTVL.

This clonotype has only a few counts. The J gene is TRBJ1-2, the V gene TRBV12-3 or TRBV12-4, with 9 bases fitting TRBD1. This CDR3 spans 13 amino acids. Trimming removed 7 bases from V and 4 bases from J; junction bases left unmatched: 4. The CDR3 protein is CASTSGQGYGYTF. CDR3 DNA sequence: TGTGCCAGCACTTCGGGACAGGGCTATGGCTACACCTTC.

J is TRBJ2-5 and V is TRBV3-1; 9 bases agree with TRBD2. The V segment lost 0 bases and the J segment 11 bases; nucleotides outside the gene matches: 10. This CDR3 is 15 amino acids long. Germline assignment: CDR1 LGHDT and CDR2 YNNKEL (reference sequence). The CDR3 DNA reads TGTGCCAGCAGCCAAGACGCTAGCGGGATCTATGCGCAGTACTTC. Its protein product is CASSQDASGIYAQYF.

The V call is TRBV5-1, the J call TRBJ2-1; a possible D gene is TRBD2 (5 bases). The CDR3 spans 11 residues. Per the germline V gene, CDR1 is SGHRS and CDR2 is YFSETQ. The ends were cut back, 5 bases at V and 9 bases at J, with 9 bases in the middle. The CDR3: CASSHGLEQFF. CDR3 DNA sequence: TGCGCCAGCAGTCATGGACTTGAGCAGTTCTTC.